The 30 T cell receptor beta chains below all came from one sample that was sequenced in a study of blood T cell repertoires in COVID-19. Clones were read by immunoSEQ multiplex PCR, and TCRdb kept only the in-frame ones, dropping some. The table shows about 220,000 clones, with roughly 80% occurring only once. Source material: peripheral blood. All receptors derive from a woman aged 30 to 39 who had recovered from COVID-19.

The CDR3 DNA is TGTGCCAGCAGTTTACAGGGGGAAGATACGCAGTATTTT. Protein sequence: CASSLQGEDTQYF. V is TRBV27 and J is TRBJ2-3; the match to TRBD1 covers 7 bases. V was pared by 2 bases and J by 5 bases, with 1 base of the junction left unmatched. This CDR3 comprises 13 residues. Germline CDR1 and CDR2: MNHEY and SMNVEV (reference sequence).

The CDR3 sequence: CASSRLKMNTGELFF. Written as DNA, the CDR3 is TGTGCCAGCAGCCGACTTAAAATGAACACCGGGGAGCTGTTTTTT. The J gene is TRBJ2-2, the V gene TRBV13, with D unclear. CDR3 length: 15 amino acids. Trimming removed 5 bases from V and 1 base from J, with 11 bases in between. The germline CDR1 and CDR2 sequences are PRHDT and FYEKMQ (reference sequence). Complete variable domain (other parts from reference TRBV13 and TRBJ2-2): AAGVIQSPRHLIKEKRETATLKCYPIPRHDTVYWYQQGPGQDPQFLISFYEKMQSDKGSIPDRFSAQQFSDYHSELNMSSLELGDSALYFCASSRLKMNTGELFFGEGSRLTVL.

CDR3 in DNA: TGTGCCACCAGTGAGGGGCCAATGGACAGGGAAACTGAAGCTTTCTTT. This gives the protein CATSEGPMDRETEAFF. The chain recombines TRBV24-1 with TRBJ1-1, with 8 bases that match TRBD1. Looked up from germline, CDR1 is KGHDR and CDR2 is SFDVKD. V lost 4 bases, J lost 5 bases, and 11 bases stayed unmatched. The CDR3 runs 16 residues.

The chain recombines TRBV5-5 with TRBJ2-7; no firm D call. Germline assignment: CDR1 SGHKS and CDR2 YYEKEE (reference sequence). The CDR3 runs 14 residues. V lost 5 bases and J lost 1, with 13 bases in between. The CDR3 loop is CASRAKPGSYEQYF. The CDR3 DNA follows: TGTGCCAGCAGAGCCAAGCCGGGTTCCTACGAGCAGTACTTC.

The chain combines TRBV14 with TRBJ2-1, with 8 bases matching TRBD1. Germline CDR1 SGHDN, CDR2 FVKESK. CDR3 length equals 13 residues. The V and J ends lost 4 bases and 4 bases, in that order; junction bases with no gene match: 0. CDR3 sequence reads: CASSRTGYNEQFF. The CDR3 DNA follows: TGTGCCAGCAGCCGGACAGGGTACAATGAGCAGTTCTTC.

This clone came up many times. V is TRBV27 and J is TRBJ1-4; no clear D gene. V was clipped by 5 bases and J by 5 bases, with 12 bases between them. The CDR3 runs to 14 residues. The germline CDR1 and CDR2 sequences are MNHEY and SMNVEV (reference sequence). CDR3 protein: CASSPGISNEKLFF. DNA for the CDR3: TGTGCCAGCAGTCCGGGGATTTCGAATGAAAAACTGTTTTTT.

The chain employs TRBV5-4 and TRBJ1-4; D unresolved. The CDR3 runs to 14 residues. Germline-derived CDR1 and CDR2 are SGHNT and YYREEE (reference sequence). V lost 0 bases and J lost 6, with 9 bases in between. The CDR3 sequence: CASSLDGRDEKLFF. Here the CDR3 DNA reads TGTGCCAGCAGCTTGGACGGGAGAGATGAAAAACTGTTTTTT.

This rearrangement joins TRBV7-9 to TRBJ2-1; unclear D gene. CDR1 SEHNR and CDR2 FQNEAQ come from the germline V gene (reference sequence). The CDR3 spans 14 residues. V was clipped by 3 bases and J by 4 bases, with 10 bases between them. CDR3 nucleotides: TGTGCCAGCAGCTTTACGGGTGGATACAATGAGCAGTTCTTC. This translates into CASSFTGGYNEQFF.

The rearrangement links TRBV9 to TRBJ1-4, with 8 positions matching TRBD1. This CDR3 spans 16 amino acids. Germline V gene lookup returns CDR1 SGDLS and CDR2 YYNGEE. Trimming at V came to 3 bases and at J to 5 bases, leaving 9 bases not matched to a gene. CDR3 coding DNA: TGTGCCAGCAGCGACACGGGGGGACAGGACAATGAAAAACTGTTTTTT. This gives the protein CASSDTGGQDNEKLFF.

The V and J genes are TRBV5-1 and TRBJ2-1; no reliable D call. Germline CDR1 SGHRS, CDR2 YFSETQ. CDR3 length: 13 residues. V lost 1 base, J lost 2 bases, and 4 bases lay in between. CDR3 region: CASSLTAYNEQFF. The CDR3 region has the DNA TGCGCCAGCAGCTTGACAGCCTACAATGAGCAGTTCTTC.

The CDR3: CASSADRDYGYTF. CDR3 bases: TGTGCCAGCTCGGCGGACAGGGACTATGGCTACACCTTC. This rearrangement joins TRBV18 to TRBJ1-2; 8 bases are a match to TRBD1. Looked up from germline, CDR1 is KGHSH and CDR2 is LQKENI. V was clipped by 6 bases and J by 3 bases; unmatched bases: 3. This CDR3 region has 13 residues.

CDR3: CASRPGLAAFGELFF. In DNA form, the CDR3 reads TGTGCCAGCCGACCGGGACTAGCGGCTTTCGGGGAGCTGTTTTTT. The gene calls are TRBV27 and TRBJ2-2, with 11 bases that match TRBD2. V lost 8 bases to trimming and J lost 7 bases; unmatched junction nucleotides: 9. Germline V lookup: CDR1 MNHEY, CDR2 SMNVEV (reference sequence). There are 15 residues in the CDR3.

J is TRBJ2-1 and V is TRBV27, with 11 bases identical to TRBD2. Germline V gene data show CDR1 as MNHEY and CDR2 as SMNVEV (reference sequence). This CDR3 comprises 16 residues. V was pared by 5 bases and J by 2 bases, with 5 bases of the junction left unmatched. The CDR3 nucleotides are TGTGCCAGCAGTACCATAGCGGGAGGGACCTACAATGAGCAGTTCTTC. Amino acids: CASSTIAGGTYNEQFF.

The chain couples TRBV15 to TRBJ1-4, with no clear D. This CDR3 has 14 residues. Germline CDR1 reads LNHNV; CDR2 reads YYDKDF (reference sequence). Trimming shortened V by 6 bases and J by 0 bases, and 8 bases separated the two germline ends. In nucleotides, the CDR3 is TGTGCCACCAGACAGATCGCAACTAATGAAAAACTGTTTTTT. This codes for CATRQIATNEKLFF.

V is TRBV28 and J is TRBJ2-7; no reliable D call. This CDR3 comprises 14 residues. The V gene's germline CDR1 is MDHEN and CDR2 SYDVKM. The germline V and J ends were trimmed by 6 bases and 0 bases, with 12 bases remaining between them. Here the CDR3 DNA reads TGTGCCAGCAGCCCGCTACAGATCTCCTACGAGCAGTACTTC. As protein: CASSPLQISYEQYF. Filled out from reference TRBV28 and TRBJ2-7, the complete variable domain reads DVKVTQSSRYLVKRTGEKVFLECVQDMDHENMFWYRQDPGLGLRLIYFSYDVKMKEKGDIPEGYSVSREKKERFSLILESASTNQTSMYLCASSPLQISYEQYFGPGTRLTVT.

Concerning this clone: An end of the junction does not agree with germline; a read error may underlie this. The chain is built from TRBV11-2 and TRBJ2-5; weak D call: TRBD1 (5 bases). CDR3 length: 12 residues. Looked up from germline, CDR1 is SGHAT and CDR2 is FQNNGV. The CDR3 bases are TGTGCCAGCAGCTTAGAACGTCAGGGAACGGACTTC. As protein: CASSLERQGTDF.

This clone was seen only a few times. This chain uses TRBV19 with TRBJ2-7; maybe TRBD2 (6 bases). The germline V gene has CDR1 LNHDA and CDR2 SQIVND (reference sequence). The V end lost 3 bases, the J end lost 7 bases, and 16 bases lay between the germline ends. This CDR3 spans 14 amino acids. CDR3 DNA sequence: TGTGCCAGTAGTATTAGTCCCCGGCGGGGAGAGCAGTACTTC. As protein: CASSISPRRGEQYF.

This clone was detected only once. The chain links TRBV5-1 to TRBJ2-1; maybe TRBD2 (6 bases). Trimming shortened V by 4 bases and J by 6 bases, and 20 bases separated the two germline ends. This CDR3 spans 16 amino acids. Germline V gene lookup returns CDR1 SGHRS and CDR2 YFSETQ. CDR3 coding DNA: TGCGCCAGCAGCACGCTGAGGGCGGGAATCGCCAATGAGCAGTTCTTC. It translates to CASSTLRAGIANEQFF.

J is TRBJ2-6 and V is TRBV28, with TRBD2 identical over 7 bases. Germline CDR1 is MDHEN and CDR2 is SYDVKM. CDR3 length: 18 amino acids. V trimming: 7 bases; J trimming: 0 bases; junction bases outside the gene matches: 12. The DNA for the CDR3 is TGTGCCAGCACAGGCTTCGCGAGCGGGGCCTCTGGGGCCAACGTCCTGACTTTC. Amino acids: CASTGFASGASGANVLTF.

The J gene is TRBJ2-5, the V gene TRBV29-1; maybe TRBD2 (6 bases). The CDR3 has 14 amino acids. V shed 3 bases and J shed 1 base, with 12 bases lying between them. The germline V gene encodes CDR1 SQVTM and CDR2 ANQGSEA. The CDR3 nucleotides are TGCAGCGTTGACGGGGTAGCGGCCCAAGAGACCCAGTACTTC. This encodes CSVDGVAAQETQYF.

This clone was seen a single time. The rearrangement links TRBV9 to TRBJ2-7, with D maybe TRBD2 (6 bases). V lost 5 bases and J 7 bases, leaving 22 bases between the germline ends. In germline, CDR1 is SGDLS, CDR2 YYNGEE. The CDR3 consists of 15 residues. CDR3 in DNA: TGTGCCAGCAGTGTTAGTAGCGGACGTACGTGGGAGCAGTACTTC. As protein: CASSVSSGRTWEQYF.

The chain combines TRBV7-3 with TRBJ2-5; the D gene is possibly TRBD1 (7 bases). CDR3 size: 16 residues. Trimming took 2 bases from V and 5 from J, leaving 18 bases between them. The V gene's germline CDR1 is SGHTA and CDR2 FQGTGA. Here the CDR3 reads CASSLFPTGRSETQYF. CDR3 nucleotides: TGTGCCAGCAGCTTATTTCCGACAGGGAGGTCGGAGACCCAGTACTTC.

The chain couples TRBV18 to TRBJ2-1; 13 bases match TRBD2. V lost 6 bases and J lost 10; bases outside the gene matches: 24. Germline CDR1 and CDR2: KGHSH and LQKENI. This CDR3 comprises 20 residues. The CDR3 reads CASSQGETGSWTSGSGEQFF. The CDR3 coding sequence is TGTGCCAGCTCTCAAGGCGAGACAGGTTCATGGACTAGCGGGAGTGGGGAGCAGTTCTTC.

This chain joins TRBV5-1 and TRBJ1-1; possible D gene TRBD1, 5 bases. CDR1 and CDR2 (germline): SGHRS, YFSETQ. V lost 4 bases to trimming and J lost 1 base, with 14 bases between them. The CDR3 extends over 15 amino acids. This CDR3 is CASSPREGENTEAFF. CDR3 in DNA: TGCGCCAGCAGCCCAAGGGAAGGGGAGAACACTGAAGCTTTCTTT.

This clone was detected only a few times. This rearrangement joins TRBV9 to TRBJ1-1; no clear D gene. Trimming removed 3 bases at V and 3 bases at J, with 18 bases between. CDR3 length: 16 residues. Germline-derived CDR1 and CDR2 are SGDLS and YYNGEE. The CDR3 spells CASSEGPSSGDTEAFF. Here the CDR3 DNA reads TGTGCCAGCAGCGAAGGGCCGTCCTCCGGGGACACTGAAGCTTTCTTT.

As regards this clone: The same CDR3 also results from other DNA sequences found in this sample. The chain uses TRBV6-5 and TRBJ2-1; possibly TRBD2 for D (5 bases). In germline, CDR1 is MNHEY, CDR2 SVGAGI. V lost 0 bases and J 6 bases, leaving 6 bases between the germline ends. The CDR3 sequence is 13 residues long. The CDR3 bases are TGTGCCAGCAGTTACTCGAGCGGCAATGAGCAGTTCTTC. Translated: CASSYSSGNEQFF.

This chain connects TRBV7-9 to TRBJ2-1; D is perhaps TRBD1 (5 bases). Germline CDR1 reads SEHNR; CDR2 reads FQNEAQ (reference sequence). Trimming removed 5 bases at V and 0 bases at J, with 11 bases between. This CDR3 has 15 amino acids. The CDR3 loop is CASSPIGVSYNEQFF. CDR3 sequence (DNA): TGTGCCAGCAGCCCGATAGGGGTCTCCTACAATGAGCAGTTCTTC.

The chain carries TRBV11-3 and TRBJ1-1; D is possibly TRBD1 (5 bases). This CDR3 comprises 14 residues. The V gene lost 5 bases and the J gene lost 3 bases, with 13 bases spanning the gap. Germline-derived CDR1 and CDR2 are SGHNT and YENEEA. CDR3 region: CASSPAGPDTEAFF. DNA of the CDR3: TGTGCCAGCAGCCCCGCGGGGCCAGACACTGAAGCTTTCTTT. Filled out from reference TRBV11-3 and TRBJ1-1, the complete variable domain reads EAGVVQSPRYKIIEKKQPVAFWCNPISGHNTLYWYLQNLGQGPELLIRYENEEAVDDSQLPKDRFSAERLKGVDSTLKIQPAELGDSAVYLCASSPAGPDTEAFFGQGTRLTVV.

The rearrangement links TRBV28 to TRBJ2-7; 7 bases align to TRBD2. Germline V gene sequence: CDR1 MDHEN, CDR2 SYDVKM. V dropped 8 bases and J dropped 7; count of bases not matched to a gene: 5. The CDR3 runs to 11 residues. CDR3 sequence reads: CASAGAIEQYF. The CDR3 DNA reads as TGTGCCAGCGCGGGAGCAATTGAGCAGTACTTC.

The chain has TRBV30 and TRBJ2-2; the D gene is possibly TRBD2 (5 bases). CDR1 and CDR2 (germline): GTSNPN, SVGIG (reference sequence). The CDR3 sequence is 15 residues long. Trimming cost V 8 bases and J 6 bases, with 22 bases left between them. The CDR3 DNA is TGTGCCGGCCACGTCCTAGTCCGGGGAGCCGGGGAGCTGTTTTTT. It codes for CAGHVLVRGAGELFF. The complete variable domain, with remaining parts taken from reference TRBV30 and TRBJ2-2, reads SQTIHQWPATLVQPVGSPLSLECTVEGTSNPNLYWYRQAAGRGLQLLFYSVGIGQISSEVPQNLSASRPQDRQFILSSKKLLLSDSGFYLCAGHVLVRGAGELFFGEGSRLTVL.